These 32 T cell receptor beta chains originate from one sample sequenced in a study of shared clonotypes between healthy human individuals. Here immunoSEQ multiplex PCR was the method, and the copy in TCRdb shows in-frame clones only, minus some. Of roughly 2.6 million clones in the sample, just over 90% are singletons; the top ten hold around 0.15%. The sample comprised naive CD4+ T cells sorted from blood. Subset specified: CD45RA+ positively selected. The receptors were sampled from a man younger than 30 in good health.

A remark on this clone: Other nucleotide sequences from this sample produce the same CDR3. The chain has TRBV7-6 and TRBJ2-7, with TRBD2 identical over 14 bases. V shed 4 bases, J shed 2 bases, and the junction held 1 base outside the gene matches. This CDR3 contains 15 residues. The germline CDR1 and CDR2 sequences are SGHVS and FNYEAQ. This chain's CDR3 is CASSSGLAGAYEQYF. The DNA for the CDR3 is TGTGCCAGCAGCTCGGGACTAGCGGGAGCCTACGAGCAGTACTTC.

This clone was counted once. V gene TRBV7-2 combines with J gene TRBJ1-4; D not resolved. This CDR3 has 14 residues. V lost 1 base, J lost 8 bases, and 11 bases lay in between. Germline V CDR1 and CDR2: SGHTA, FQGNSA. The CDR3 nucleotides are TGTGCCAGCAGCTTAGTATCCCGGAGGGAAAAACTGTTTTTT. Protein: CASSLVSRREKLFF.

The CDR3 coding sequence is TGCAGCGTTGCACTGGGGGGGGCAGATACGCAGTATTTT. Translated, it gives CSVALGGADTQYF. The genes are TRBV29-1 and TRBJ2-3, with 7 bases lining up with TRBD2. Germline CDR1 reads SQVTM; CDR2 reads ANQGSEA. With V trimmed by 4 bases and J by 4 bases, 5 bases remained unmatched. The CDR3 consists of 13 residues.

The V call is TRBV18, the J call TRBJ2-3; 8 nucleotides match TRBD1. The CDR3 extends over 12 amino acids. The J segment lost 10 bases and the V segment lost 4 bases, leaving 4 bases of the junction unmatched. Germline V lookup: CDR1 KGHSH, CDR2 LQKENI. CDR3 protein: CASSLDRVAQYF. DNA of the CDR3: TGTGCCAGCTCACTGGACAGGGTCGCGCAGTATTTT.

The V call is TRBV4-1, the J call TRBJ2-2, with 9 bases aligning to TRBD2. Germline-derived CDR1 and CDR2 are MGHRA and YSYEKL. CDR3 size: 19 residues. V lost 2 bases, J lost 2 bases, and 12 bases stayed unmatched. The CDR3 here is CASSQRRARGGGNTGELFF. The CDR3 DNA reads TGCGCCAGCAGCCAACGTCGGGCGCGGGGGGGAGGAAACACCGGGGAGCTGTTTTTT.

This clone was detected a few times. V is TRBV30 and J is TRBJ2-3, with 7 bases matching TRBD2. This CDR3 comprises 14 residues. V trimming: 5 bases; J trimming: 1 base; junction bases outside the gene matches: 6. Looked up from germline, CDR1 is GTSNPN and CDR2 is SVGIG (reference sequence). CDR3 coding DNA: TGTGCCTGGGAAAGCGGGGCCCGCACAGATACGCAGTATTTT. Translation: CAWESGARTDTQYF.

The chain couples TRBV6-1 to TRBJ1-2; 8 bases align to TRBD1. Per germline, CDR1 MNHNS and CDR2 SASEGT. The CDR3 has 12 residues. The trim removed 6 bases at V and 8 bases at J, leaving 5 bases unmatched. For the CDR3, the DNA is TGTGCCAGCAGGCAGGGGGCCATGGGCTACACCTTC. It translates to CASRQGAMGYTF.

J is TRBJ2-5 and V is TRBV30; 7 positions match TRBD1. This CDR3 contains 13 residues. V lost 5 bases and J lost 5; bases outside the gene matches: 8. Germline V gene lookup returns CDR1 GTSNPN and CDR2 SVGIG (reference sequence). The CDR3 reads CAWGQGVWETQYF. The CDR3 bases are TGTGCCTGGGGGCAGGGGGTCTGGGAGACCCAGTACTTC. Full variable domain (remainder filled in from reference TRBV30 and TRBJ2-5): SQTIHQWPATLVQPVGSPLSLECTVEGTSNPNLYWYRQAAGRGLQLLFYSVGIGQISSEVPQNLSASRPQDRQFILSSKKLLLSDSGFYLCAWGQGVWETQYFGPGTRLLVL.

Concerning this clone itself: The same CDR3 is also encoded by other DNA sequences in this sample. The chain uses TRBV19 and TRBJ2-6; D might be TRBD1 (5 bases). The CDR3 consists of 15 residues. The V end lost 3 bases, the J end lost 1 base, and 7 bases lay between the germline ends. The V gene's germline CDR1 is LNHDA and CDR2 SQIVND (reference sequence). The CDR3 sequence: CASSIAGSGANVLTF. CDR3 DNA: TGTGCCAGTAGTATCGCAGGGTCTGGGGCCAACGTCCTGACTTTC.

The chain is built from TRBV11-3 and TRBJ2-3; 12 positions agree with TRBD2. CDR1 is SGHNT, CDR2 YENEEA, per germline. There are 18 residues in the CDR3. With 1 base clipped from V and 2 bases from J, the junction kept 7 bases outside the gene matches. The DNA of the CDR3 is TGTGCCAGCAGCTTAGGGACTAGCGGGACGGTCCCCACAGATACGCAGTATTTT. Its protein is CASSLGTSGTVPTDTQYF.

Turning to this clone: Different DNA sequences within this sample yield the same CDR3. The chain employs TRBV7-9 and TRBJ1-5; 8 bases fit TRBD1. The V gene end was trimmed by 7 bases and the J gene end by 5 bases; junction bases not matched to a gene: 4. This CDR3 comprises 13 residues. Germline V gene sequence: CDR1 SEHNR, CDR2 FQNEAQ (reference sequence). The CDR3 loop is CASNEQGDQPQHF. As DNA, the CDR3 is TGTGCCAGCAACGAACAGGGGGATCAGCCCCAGCATTTT.

The chain combines TRBV27 with TRBJ1-1; no firm D call. Trimming removed 6 bases from V and 2 bases from J, with 13 bases in between. From germline, CDR1 is MNHEY and CDR2 SMNVEV (reference sequence). This CDR3 contains 14 residues. Written as DNA, the CDR3 is TGTGCCAGCAGCACCGGAAAATTAAACACTGAAGCTTTCTTT. Translated, it gives CASSTGKLNTEAFF.

Worth noting for this clone: This CDR3 is also generated by other DNA sequences in the sample. The rearrangement uses TRBV11-3 and TRBJ1-1, with 7 bases that match TRBD1. This CDR3 spans 14 amino acids. V lost 3 bases and J lost 0; bases outside the gene matches: 1. From germline, CDR1 is SGHNT and CDR2 YENEEA. CDR3 DNA sequence: TGTGCCAGCAGCTTGGACAGGATGAACACTGAAGCTTTCTTT. Translating it yields CASSLDRMNTEAFF. Supplemented by reference TRBV11-3 and TRBJ1-1, the full variable domain reads EAGVVQSPRYKIIEKKQPVAFWCNPISGHNTLYWYLQNLGQGPELLIRYENEEAVDDSQLPKDRFSAERLKGVDSTLKIQPAELGDSAVYLCASSLDRMNTEAFFGQGTRLTVV.

The chain uses TRBV28 and TRBJ1-2; 9 bases fit TRBD1. The CDR3 spans 16 residues. Germline trimming cut 5 bases from V and 8 bases from J; bases unmatched to any gene: 15. In germline, CDR1 is MDHEN, CDR2 SYDVKM. The CDR3 is CASSPLGQGFLRGYTF. The CDR3 DNA sequence: TGTGCCAGCAGTCCCCTGGGACAGGGCTTTTTAAGGGGCTACACCTTC.

The chain employs TRBV14 and TRBJ2-1; 11 positions match TRBD2. V trimming: 5 bases; J trimming: 10 bases; junction bases outside the gene matches: 10. Germline-derived CDR1 and CDR2 are SGHDN and FVKESK. CDR3 length: 15 amino acids. The DNA of the CDR3 is TGTGCCAGCAGCAAGACTAGCGGGGTCTCCAGAGAGCAGTTCTTC. This translates into CASSKTSGVSREQFF.

The chain carries TRBV5-6 and TRBJ2-1; D may correspond to TRBD1 or TRBD2 (5 bases each). The V gene lost 0 bases and the J gene lost 6 bases, with 13 bases spanning the gap. Germline V gene lookup returns CDR1 SGHDT and CDR2 YYEEEE. The CDR3 has 15 amino acids. This CDR3 reads CASSLAAGRGNEQFF. The CDR3 DNA follows: TGTGCCAGCAGCTTGGCGGCAGGGAGAGGCAATGAGCAGTTCTTC. The entire variable domain, with the rest obtained from reference TRBV5-6 and TRBJ2-1, is as follows: DAGVTQSPTHLIKTRGQQVTLRCSPKSGHDTVSWYQQALGQGPQFIFQYYEEEERQRGNFPDRFSGHQFPNYSSELNVNALLLGDSALYLCASSLAAGRGNEQFFGPGTRLTVL.

The CDR3, as DNA: TGTGCCAGCAGCTTCGAGGGACTAGCGGTTCTAACAGGCGGGGAGCTGTTTTTT. Translated: CASSFEGLAVLTGGELFF. The chain has TRBV7-9 and TRBJ2-2; 11 bases align to TRBD2. There are 18 residues in the CDR3. V shed 3 bases, J shed 7 bases, and the junction held 13 bases outside the gene matches. Germline CDR1 is SEHNR and CDR2 is FQNEAQ (reference sequence).

The chain joins TRBV30 to TRBJ2-7, with a possible D match to TRBD1 (6 bases). This CDR3 has 13 residues. V lost 2 bases to trimming and J lost 6 bases, with 14 bases between them. Germline CDR1 reads GTSNPN; CDR2 reads SVGIG (reference sequence). This chain's CDR3 is CAWSNSNRAEQYF. Written as DNA, the CDR3 is TGTGCCTGGAGTAATTCCAACAGGGCCGAGCAGTACTTC.

This chain joins TRBV4-1 and TRBJ2-7; D remains ambiguous. CDR1 is MGHRA, CDR2 YSYEKL, per germline. V dropped 4 bases and J dropped 1 base, with 17 bases sitting between them. This CDR3 is 16 amino acids long. The CDR3 here is CASSPSTWPLSYEQYF. In DNA, the CDR3 is TGCGCCAGCAGCCCATCGACTTGGCCCCTTTCCTACGAGCAGTACTTC.

The V gene is TRBV2, the J gene TRBJ1-4; D possibly corresponds to TRBD1 (5 bases). Trimming pared 2 bases from V and 4 bases from J, leaving 8 bases between. The CDR3 has 14 amino acids. Germline CDR1 SNHLY, CDR2 FYNNEI. The CDR3 nucleotides read TGTGCCAGCAGTGAACTGACAGATAATGAAAAACTGTTTTTT. This gives the protein CASSELTDNEKLFF.

This clone was recorded once. The chain uses TRBV19 and TRBJ2-3; TRBD2 matches 8 bases. Germline trimming cut 6 bases from V and 4 bases from J; bases unmatched to any gene: 12. This CDR3 comprises 16 residues. Germline V gives CDR1 LNHDA, CDR2 SQIVND (reference sequence). The CDR3 DNA sequence: TGTGCCAGTAGAACCACTAGCGGCCTCAGGTCAGATACGCAGTATTTT. Translating it yields CASRTTSGLRSDTQYF.

The rearrangement uses TRBV19 and TRBJ1-1; the D is unclear. V was shortened by 6 bases and J by 5 bases, with 13 bases between the two germline ends. The CDR3 covers 13 residues. Germline CDR1 and CDR2: LNHDA and SQIVND (reference sequence). CDR3 loop: CASRGSDWTEAFF. The CDR3 region has the DNA TGTGCCAGTAGGGGGTCAGACTGGACTGAAGCTTTCTTT. Full variable domain (missing parts from reference TRBV19 and TRBJ1-1): DGGITQSPKYLFRKEGQNVTLSCEQNLNHDAMYWYRQDPGQGLRLIYYSQIVNDFQKGDIAEGYSVSREKKESFPLTVTSAQKNPTAFYLCASRGSDWTEAFFGQGTRLTVV.

The chain recombines TRBV12-1 with TRBJ1-4; TRBD1 is the table's D call, not checked against the DNA. TRBV12-1 is noted as a pseudogene. The CDR3 extends over 14 amino acids. CDR3: CASSGQGAREKLFF. For the CDR3, the DNA is TGTGCCAGCAGCGGACAGGGGGCACGGGAAAAACTGTTTTTT.

V is TRBV5-6 and J is TRBJ1-5, with D tentatively TRBD1 (5 bases). CDR1 is SGHDT, CDR2 YYEEEE, per germline. This CDR3 comprises 14 residues. Trimming removed 2 bases at V and 6 bases at J, with 12 bases between. The CDR3 loop is CASSFGQGSQPQHF. CDR3 in DNA: TGTGCCAGCAGCTTCGGGCAGGGAAGTCAGCCCCAGCATTTT.

The V call is TRBV30, the J call TRBJ2-5, with D maybe TRBD2 (6 bases). Deletions cut 5 bases from V and 5 bases from J, with 12 bases between. The germline CDR1 and CDR2 sequences are GTSNPN and SVGIG (reference sequence). This CDR3 comprises 12 residues. CDR3: CAWGEEAETQYF. The CDR3 DNA follows: TGTGCCTGGGGGGAGGAGGCGGAGACCCAGTACTTC.

The chain joins TRBV4-2 to TRBJ2-1, with TRBD1 identical over 8 bases. V lost 4 bases to trimming and J lost 5 bases; unmatched junction nucleotides: 7. CDR1 and CDR2 (germline): LGHNA, YNFKEQ. The CDR3 has 15 amino acids. Here the CDR3 reads CASSLQGAYDNEQFF. DNA of the CDR3: TGTGCCAGCAGCCTTCAGGGGGCGTACGACAATGAGCAGTTCTTC.

The rearrangement uses TRBV4-3 and TRBJ2-2; D may correspond to TRBD1 or TRBD2 (5 bases each). The CDR3 is made up of 15 amino acids. Trimming shortened V by 0 bases and J by 7 bases, and 12 bases separated the two germline ends. Germline CDR1 is LGHNA and CDR2 is YSLEER. The DNA for the CDR3 is TGCGCCAGCAGCCAAGACCGCAGGGACGTCGGGGAGCTGTTTTTT. Its translation: CASSQDRRDVGELFF.

The rearrangement uses TRBV7-2 and TRBJ1-2, with D maybe TRBD1 (5 bases). The CDR3 has 15 residues. Germline loops: CDR1 SGHTA, CDR2 FQGNSA. The germline V and J ends were trimmed by 1 base and 1 base, with 10 bases remaining between them. CDR3 sequence: CASSLEGTFNYGYTF. The DNA for the CDR3 is TGTGCCAGCAGCTTAGAGGGGACTTTTAACTATGGCTACACCTTC.

The rearrangement uses TRBV19 and TRBJ1-2; tentatively, D is TRBD1 (5 bases). The CDR3 contains 12 residues. Trimming pared 8 bases from V and 2 bases from J, leaving 9 bases between. Per the germline V gene, CDR1 is LNHDA and CDR2 is SQIVND (reference sequence). CDR3 sequence: CASWGRNYGYTF. DNA of the CDR3: TGTGCCAGTTGGGGACGGAACTATGGCTACACCTTC.

The chain recombines TRBV30 with TRBJ2-5; D unclear. Trimming took 0 bases from V and 5 from J, leaving 13 bases between them. This CDR3 has 14 amino acids. The germline CDR1 and CDR2 sequences are GTSNPN and SVGIG (reference sequence). CDR3 in DNA: TGTGCCTGGAGTGTAATGTCCCCTCGGGAGACCCAGTACTTC. Residues: CAWSVMSPRETQYF.

The count of this clone is one. The sample holds other DNA sequences that translate to the same CDR3. The rearrangement joins TRBV29-1 to TRBJ2-4, with D hard to call. Germline-derived CDR1 and CDR2 are SQVTM and ANQGSEA. This CDR3 spans 11 amino acids. V was cut by 3 bases and J by 8 bases, with 8 bases left in between. The CDR3 is CSVDRGDIQYF. In DNA form, the CDR3 reads TGCAGCGTTGACAGAGGAGACATTCAGTACTTC.

The rearrangement links TRBV27 to TRBJ2-3, with 7 bases aligning to TRBD1. The CDR3 runs to 13 residues. The germline V gene has CDR1 MNHEY and CDR2 SMNVEV (reference sequence). Trimming removed 5 bases from V and 7 bases from J; junction bases left unmatched: 6. DNA for the CDR3: TGTGCCAGCAGTCTACAGACAGGGTATACGCAGTATTTT. As protein: CASSLQTGYTQYF.